The 6 T cell receptor beta chains presented below share a single source sample, sequenced in a study of T cells in localized non-small cell lung cancer. Produced via immunoSEQ multiplex PCR; TCRdb's table is partial and in-frame only. The sample yields about 5,400 clones, roughly 35% seen once. The sequences come from lung tumor tissue, collected before any cancer treatment. Every receptor here comes from a male donor at least 60 years old with stage I squamous cell lung carcinoma.

This clone is judged medium-sized. V is TRBV11-3 and J is TRBJ1-4, with a possible D match to TRBD1 (5 bases). The CDR3 covers 14 residues. Germline loops: CDR1 SGHNT, CDR2 YENEEA. V was trimmed by 4 bases and J by 5 bases, leaving 11 bases between them. DNA of the CDR3: TGTGCCAGCAGCTCTGCGGGGGGAAATGAAAAACTGTTTTTT. Its protein is CASSSAGGNEKLFF.

The chain recombines TRBV5-1 with TRBJ1-1; D is unresolved. CDR3 size: 15 residues. V lost 4 bases and J 5 bases, leaving 18 bases between the germline ends. Germline CDR1 reads SGHRS; CDR2 reads YFSETQ. The CDR3 here is CASSVLGSLGTEAFF. Here the CDR3 DNA reads TGCGCCAGCAGCGTATTGGGAAGCCTAGGGACTGAAGCTTTCTTT.

The genes are TRBV28 and TRBJ2-3; D possibly corresponds to TRBD2 (7 bases). This CDR3 spans 15 amino acids. From germline, CDR1 is MDHEN and CDR2 SYDVKM. V was clipped by 8 bases and J by 0 bases, with 15 bases between them. The CDR3 loop reads CASGIGGASTDTQYF. CDR3 sequence (DNA): TGTGCCAGCGGTATTGGGGGGGCTAGCACAGATACGCAGTATTTT.

There are a few counts of this clone. The chain recombines TRBV6-8 with TRBJ1-1; TRBD1 is a possible D gene (6 bases). With 8 bases removed from V and 2 bases from J, the gap between germline ends came to 12 bases. Germline loops: CDR1 MNHGY, CDR2 SAAAGT. The CDR3 is 13 amino acids. CDR3 amino acids: CASGGQPNTEAFF. In DNA form, the CDR3 reads TGTGCCAGCGGCGGACAGCCAAACACTGAAGCTTTCTTT.

This clone has more than one count but fewer than ten. The chain is built from TRBV5-1 and TRBJ2-1; 7 positions match TRBD1. The CDR3 extends over 16 amino acids. Losses at the gene ends were 4 bases for V and 3 bases for J; bases not matched to a gene: 10. Germline V gene data show CDR1 as SGHRS and CDR2 as YFSETQ. CDR3 sequence: CASSASGTAVYNEQFF. CDR3 sequence (DNA): TGCGCCAGCAGCGCCTCGGGGACAGCGGTCTACAATGAGCAGTTCTTC.

This chain joins TRBV18 and TRBJ1-1; no reliable D call. Germline V gene sequence: CDR1 KGHSH, CDR2 LQKENI. The CDR3 contains 16 residues. The ends were cut back, 3 bases at V and 2 bases at J, with 16 bases in the middle. CDR3 DNA sequence: TGTGCCAGCTCACCGAACTTCCCGGGAACAAACACTGAAGCTTTCTTT. It specifies CASSPNFPGTNTEAFF.